This is a list of T cell receptor beta chains from one sample in a study of shared clonotypes between healthy human individuals. Produced via immunoSEQ multiplex PCR; TCRdb's table is partial and in-frame only. The sample lists roughly 660,000 clones; 80% to 95% were seen once. Material: memory CD8+ T cells from PBMCs. These receptors came from a young man in good health. Some clones in this sample may be carry-over from other donors' samples. CDR3s include the opening cysteine and the closing phenylalanine or tryptophan. Clone sizes are given selectively: once, few, many, or a class where the clone is expanded.

CDR3aa,abundance,j_gene,v_gene
CASSFSSSYEQYF,NA,TRBJ2-7,TRBV6-6
CASSVAWQGEQYF,NA,TRBJ2-5,TRBV9
CASRDSRGYTF,NA,TRBJ1-2,TRBV2
CASSQTSGRLDTQYF,NA,TRBJ2-3,TRBV4-1
CASSQSEDRADIDEQYF,NA,TRBJ2-7,TRBV23-1
CASSHPIGDQPQHF,NA,TRBJ1-5,TRBV27
CASTTRTSVNTDTQYF,many,TRBJ2-3,TRBV27
CASRFGQSYEQYF,NA,TRBJ2-7,TRBV5-4
CASSIVMASGGEETQYF,NA,TRBJ2-5,TRBV19
CASSYGAFGSNQPQHF,NA,TRBJ1-5,TRBV28
CASSFAAPSTDTQYF,NA,TRBJ2-3,TRBV7-8
CASTTRAVDTQYF,NA,TRBJ2-3,TRBV6-5
CASSQGVRTSGSPYEQYF,NA,TRBJ2-7,TRBV28
CASSEGSLEGETQYF,NA,TRBJ2-5,TRBV2
CSASFYEQYF,NA,NA,TRBV20-1
CASSPDPISSGNTIYF,NA,TRBJ1-3,TRBV6-4
CASSVGGGAVETQYF,NA,TRBJ2-5,TRBV9
CASSVGWTGLDTF,NA,TRBJ1-2,TRBV2
CASSLRLTHSYNEQFF,NA,TRBJ2-1,TRBV5-6
CASSPTGSSGANVLTF,NA,TRBJ2-6,TRBV11-3
CASSLGVGLVNEQFF,NA,TRBJ2-1,TRBV27
CASSLVLTGAVTGELFF,NA,TRBJ2-2,TRBV7-2
CASSLAGSSYEQYF,NA,TRBJ2-7,TRBV5-4
CASSQVEGTYEQYF,NA,TRBJ2-7,TRBV4-2
CASRDGTITNEKLFF,NA,TRBJ1-4,TRBV10-2
CAPLGDAFF,NA,TRBJ1-1,TRBV6-5
CAWSVGNHQPQHF,NA,TRBJ1-5,TRBV30
CASSTGTVMGELFF,NA,TRBJ2-2,TRBV18
CASGTFGAETQYF,NA,TRBJ2-5,TRBV7-9
CASSVFPSYEQYF,NA,TRBJ2-7,TRBV2
CASSVTGDRSNEQFF,NA,TRBJ2-1,TRBV9
CASSQGLAGAYEQYF,few,TRBJ2-7,TRBV4-3
CASRSPAGGPTGELFF,NA,TRBJ2-2,TRBV28